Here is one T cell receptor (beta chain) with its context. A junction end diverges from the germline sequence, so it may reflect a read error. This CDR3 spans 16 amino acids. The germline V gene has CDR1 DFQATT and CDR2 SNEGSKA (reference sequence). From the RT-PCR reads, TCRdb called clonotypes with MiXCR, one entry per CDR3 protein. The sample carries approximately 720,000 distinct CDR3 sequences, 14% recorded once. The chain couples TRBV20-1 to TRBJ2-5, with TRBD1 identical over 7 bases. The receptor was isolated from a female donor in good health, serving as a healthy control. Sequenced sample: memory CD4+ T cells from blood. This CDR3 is CSAIRQGRGDQETQYF. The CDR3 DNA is TGCAGTGCTATTAGACAGGGACGAGGGGACCAGGAGACCCAGTACTTC.